This T cell receptor beta chain was found in a study of blood T cells in healthy people across ages. Study results and caveats: Possibly, changes in expanded clonotypes were confounded because donor CMV status was unknown.

V dropped 5 bases and J dropped 4 bases, with 15 bases sitting between them. The CDR3 has 15 amino acids. The germline V gene has CDR1 LNHNV and CDR2 YYDKDF (reference sequence). A second PCR, run for roughly 7 to 12 cycles, used a sample-barcoded 5' primer plus a J-beta primer mix. Using its own MiXCR run on the 5' RACE reads, TCRdb lists one record per CDR3 protein. The sample holds about 1.6 million distinct CDR3 sequences, roughly 32% seen once. A remark on this clonotype: Its target is unknown.

This chain uses TRBV15 with TRBJ1-5; tentative D call: TRBD1 (5 bases). The sequencing input was blood. This TCR derives from a woman in her twenties or thirties in good health. The CDR3 region is CATSLGRADNQPQHF. CDR3 nucleotides: TGTGCCACCAGCTTAGGCAGGGCTGATAATCAGCCCCAGCATTTT. Drawing the rest from reference TRBV15 and TRBJ1-5, the complete variable domain is DAMVIQNPRYQVTQFGKPVTLSCSQTLNHNVMYWYQQKSSQAPKLLFHYYDKDFNNEADTPDNFQSRRPNTSFCFLDIRSPGLGDTAMYLCATSLGRADNQPQHFGDGTRLSIL.